A selection of T cell receptor beta chains follows, all from one sample in a study of T cells after yellow fever vaccination. Via MiXCR, TCRdb re-called the 5' RACE reads, giving one row per CDR3 protein. The table lists approximately 120,000 distinct CDR3 sequences, approximately 7% of them singletons. This material consisted of CD4+ T cells sorted from PBMCs, taken roughly 10 days after the first yellow fever vaccination. These receptors were obtained from a man between 18 and 29 years old who received the YFV17D yellow fever vaccine. Both conserved end residues are part of each CDR3. A D gene is named only where the DNA matches it firmly. Not every row has a clone size; where given, it reads once, few, many or a size class.

size: many
V: TRBV5-1
D: TRBD1
J: TRBJ2-1
CDR3: CASSVQGADNEQFF
DNA: TGCGCCAGCAGCGTCCAGGGGGCGGACAATGAGCAGTTCTTC

size: many
V: TRBV6-2/TRBV6-3
D: NA
J: TRBJ1-1
CDR3: CASSTSRAEAFF
DNA: TGTGCCAGCAGTACCAGTAGGGCTGAAGCTTTCTTT

size: many
V: TRBV7-9
D: TRBD1
J: TRBJ1-1
CDR3: CASSPRDREVGAEAFF
DNA: TGTGCCAGCAGCCCAAGGGACAGGGAGGTTGGGGCTGAAGCTTTCTTT

size: few
V: TRBV19
D: TRBD1
J: TRBJ2-3
CDR3: CASSMTGGTDTQYF
DNA: TGTGCCAGTAGTATGACAGGGGGCACAGATACGCAGTATTTT

size: many
V: TRBV20-1
D: NA
J: TRBJ2-5
CDR3: CSARDRRGETQYF
DNA: TGCAGTGCTAGAGATAGGAGGGGAGAGACCCAGTACTTC

size: many
V: TRBV5-4
D: NA
J: TRBJ1-1
CDR3: CASSPVVGWNTEAFF
DNA: TGTGCCAGCAGCCCAGTGGTTGGTTGGAACACTGAAGCTTTCTTT

size: many
V: TRBV7-9
D: NA
J: TRBJ1-4
CDR3: CASSRRGGSHFNEKLFF
DNA: TGTGCCAGCAGTCGGAGAGGGGGGTCTCACTTTAATGAAAAACTGTTTTTT

size: many
V: TRBV29-1
D: NA
J: TRBJ1-5
CDR3: CSVADGLIGNQPQHF
DNA: TGCAGCGTTGCGGACGGTCTAATTGGCAATCAGCCCCAGCATTTT

size: many
V: TRBV5-1
D: NA
J: TRBJ2-5
CDR3: CASSFSGQETQYF
DNA: TGCGCCAGCAGCTTCAGCGGACAAGAGACCCAGTACTTC

size: many
V: TRBV7-2
D: TRBD2
J: TRBJ2-3
CDR3: CASSGRLAGGTDTQYF
DNA: TGTGCCAGCAGCGGACGACTAGCGGGGGGCACAGATACGCAGTATTTT

size: NA
V: TRBV20-1
D: TRBD2
J: TRBJ2-1
CDR3: CSLVQSSGGDNEQFF
DNA: TGCAGCTTGGTACAATCTAGCGGGGGGGACAATGAGCAGTTCTTC

size: many
V: TRBV5-6
D: NA
J: TRBJ1-4
CDR3: CASSQIDRNEKLFF
DNA: TGTGCCAGCAGCCAGATCGACAGGAATGAAAAACTGTTTTTT

size: NA
V: TRBV5-1
D: NA
J: TRBJ1-5
CDR3: CASSFGEVNQPQHF
DNA: TGCGCCAGCAGCTTCGGGGAGGTAAATCAGCCCCAGCATTTT

size: many
V: TRBV7-2
D: NA
J: TRBJ2-7
CDR3: CASSSRTLDYEQYF
DNA: TGTGCCAGCAGCTCACGGACCCTAGACTACGAGCAGTACTTC

size: many
V: TRBV12-3/TRBV12-4
D: NA
J: TRBJ1-2
CDR3: CASSFPGSFGGYTF
DNA: TGTGCCAGCAGTTTTCCAGGGTCCTTCGGCGGCTACACCTTC

size: many
V: TRBV14
D: TRBD1
J: TRBJ2-5
CDR3: CASSQGRGQVETQYF
DNA: TGTGCCAGCAGCCAAGGAAGGGGGCAGGTCGAGACCCAGTACTTC

size: many
V: TRBV7-2
D: NA
J: TRBJ1-5
CDR3: CASSLGREGNQPQHF
DNA: TGTGCCAGCAGCTTAGGGAGGGAAGGCAATCAGCCCCAGCATTTT

size: many
V: TRBV5-1
D: NA
J: TRBJ1-5
CDR3: CASSEGGDGQPQHF
DNA: TGCGCCAGCAGCGAGGGAGGGGATGGTCAGCCCCAGCATTTT

size: many
V: TRBV20-1
D: NA
J: TRBJ1-1
CDR3: CSARHPGGSGDTEAFF
DNA: TGCAGTGCTAGGCACCCCGGAGGGTCGGGCGACACTGAAGCTTTCTTT

size: NA
V: TRBV7-2
D: NA
J: TRBJ1-4
CDR3: CASSLRTGEKLFF
DNA: TGTGCCAGCAGTTTGAGGACCGGTGAAAAACTGTTTTTT

size: many
V: TRBV21-1
D: NA
J: TRBJ2-3
CDR3: CASSIGDTSTDTQYF
DNA: TGTGCCAGCAGCATAGGAGACACCAGCACAGATACGCAGTATTTT

size: many
V: TRBV11-2
D: NA
J: TRBJ2-2
CDR3: CASSLDGPGELFF
DNA: TGTGCCAGCAGCTTAGATGGCCCCGGGGAGCTGTTTTTT

size: many
V: TRBV3-1
D: NA
J: TRBJ1-1
CDR3: CASSPDRINTEAFF
DNA: TGTGCCAGCAGCCCAGACAGGATCAACACTGAAGCTTTCTTT

size: NA
V: TRBV6-6
D: NA
J: TRBJ2-7
CDR3: CASSHLNEQYF
DNA: TGTGCCAGCAGTCACCTGAACGAGCAGTACTTC

size: many
V: TRBV6-5
D: NA
J: TRBJ1-3
CDR3: CASSFSGSGNTIYF
DNA: TGTGCCAGCAGTTTTTCAGGGTCTGGAAACACCATATATTTT

size: few
V: TRBV5-1
D: TRBD2
J: TRBJ2-5
CDR3: CASSLRGGREETQYF
DNA: TGCGCCAGCAGCTTACGGGGGGGCCGAGAAGAGACCCAGTACTTC

size: many
V: TRBV2
D: TRBD2
J: TRBJ2-1
CDR3: CASTRLADPSYNEQFF
DNA: TGTGCCAGCACGAGACTAGCGGACCCCTCCTACAATGAGCAGTTCTTC

size: many
V: TRBV10-3
D: TRBD2
J: TRBJ2-3
CDR3: CAIGLASTDTQYF
DNA: TGTGCCATCGGACTAGCGTCCACAGATACGCAGTATTTT

size: many
V: TRBV12-3/TRBV12-4
D: NA
J: TRBJ1-1
CDR3: CASSLLDVDTEAFF
DNA: TGTGCCAGCAGTTTATTGGACGTGGACACTGAAGCTTTCTTT

size: few
V: TRBV20-1
D: TRBD2
J: TRBJ2-3
CDR3: CSATGTSLYTQYF
DNA: TGCAGTGCAACCGGGACTAGCCTTTATACGCAGTATTTT

size: many
V: TRBV7-8
D: NA
J: TRBJ1-1
CDR3: CASSLVPPGQSMNTEAFF
DNA: TGTGCCAGCAGCCTAGTCCCCCCTGGACAGAGTATGAACACTGAAGCTTTCTTT

size: many
V: TRBV6-1
D: NA
J: TRBJ2-3
CDR3: CAGAPGSSTDTQYF
DNA: TGTGCCGGCGCTCCAGGGTCCTCAACAGATACGCAGTATTTT

size: many
V: TRBV4-1
D: NA
J: TRBJ2-1
CDR3: CASSQDINQVPFF
DNA: TGCGCCAGCAGCCAAGATATCAATCAGGTTCCGTTCTTC

size: many
V: TRBV4-2
D: TRBD2
J: TRBJ2-1
CDR3: CASTPSGGQYNEQFF
DNA: TGTGCCAGCACCCCTAGCGGGGGCCAATACAATGAGCAGTTCTTC

size: many
V: TRBV7-2
D: NA
J: TRBJ2-7
CDR3: CASSLWGREEQYF
DNA: TGTGCCAGCAGCTTATGGGGGCGAGAGGAGCAGTACTTC

size: many
V: TRBV29-1
D: NA
J: TRBJ2-3
CDR3: CSVARGPDTQYF
DNA: TGCAGCGTTGCTAGGGGACCAGATACGCAGTATTTT

size: many
V: TRBV6-2/TRBV6-3
D: NA
J: TRBJ1-1
CDR3: CASTEYYEAFF
DNA: TGTGCCAGCACCGAATACTATGAAGCTTTCTTT

size: many
V: TRBV27
D: TRBD1
J: TRBJ1-2
CDR3: CASSLAGTGGGYTF
DNA: TGTGCCAGCAGTTTAGCCGGGACAGGGGGTGGCTACACCTTC

size: many
V: TRBV5-1
D: TRBD1
J: TRBJ2-7
CDR3: CASDRTGGGVEQYF
DNA: TGCGCCAGCGACAGGACAGGGGGAGGAGTTGAGCAGTACTTC

size: many
V: TRBV6-5
D: TRBD1
J: TRBJ2-7
CDR3: CASSYSTGGSYEQYF
DNA: TGTGCCAGCAGTTACTCGACAGGGGGGAGCTACGAGCAGTACTTC

size: many
V: TRBV2
D: NA
J: TRBJ1-4
CDR3: CASSEALRIELFF
DNA: TGTGCCAGCAGTGAAGCGCTTCGTATAGAACTGTTTTTT

size: many
V: TRBV20-1
D: NA
J: TRBJ2-7
CDR3: CSAQGVTSEQYF
DNA: TGCAGTGCCCAAGGGGTGACTAGCGAGCAGTACTTC

size: many
V: TRBV20-1
D: TRBD1
J: TRBJ1-1
CDR3: CSAQGARNTEAFF
DNA: TGCAGTGCACAGGGGGCCCGGAACACTGAAGCTTTCTTT

size: NA
V: TRBV12-3/TRBV12-4
D: NA
J: TRBJ2-6
CDR3: CAFSFGGWGSLSGANVLTF
DNA: TGTGCCTTCAGTTTTGGTGGGTGGGGTAGCCTGTCTGGGGCCAACGTCCTGACTTTC

size: many
V: TRBV4-3
D: NA
J: TRBJ1-5
CDR3: CASSQDTREPQHF
DNA: TGCGCCAGCAGCCAAGATACCCGGGAACCCCAGCATTTT

size: many
V: TRBV15
D: NA
J: TRBJ1-2
CDR3: CATSRERGAGGYGYTF
DNA: TGTGCCACCAGCCGCGAGAGGGGTGCGGGCGGTTATGGCTACACCTTC

size: few
V: TRBV7-2
D: NA
J: TRBJ1-1
CDR3: CASRFSRGGSNTEAFF
DNA: TGTGCCAGCAGGTTCTCCCGGGGGGGCTCGAACACTGAAGCTTTCTTT

size: many
V: TRBV12-3/TRBV12-4
D: NA
J: TRBJ1-4
CDR3: CASSFSAANEKLFF
DNA: TGTGCCAGCAGTTTCTCCGCGGCTAATGAAAAACTGTTTTTT

size: many
V: TRBV20-1
D: NA
J: TRBJ2-3
CDR3: CSAKRPTSTDTQYF
DNA: TGCAGTGCTAAGAGACCGACTAGCACAGATACGCAGTATTTT

size: NA
V: TRBV5-1
D: TRBD1
J: TRBJ2-5
CDR3: CASSSSPGQQETQYF
DNA: TGCGCCAGCAGCTCGTCGCCGGGACAGCAAGAGACCCAGTACTTC

size: many
V: TRBV9
D: TRBD2
J: TRBJ2-7
CDR3: CASSVAVGGAEYEQYF
DNA: TGTGCCAGCAGCGTAGCCGTCGGGGGGGCCGAGTACGAGCAGTACTTC

size: many
V: TRBV5-6
D: NA
J: TRBJ2-5
CDR3: CASSRTGRLQETQYF
DNA: TGTGCCAGCAGCAGAACGGGACGGCTTCAAGAGACCCAGTACTTC

size: many
V: TRBV5-1
D: TRBD2
J: TRBJ2-3
CDR3: CASSSAGLAGADTQYF
DNA: TGCGCCAGCAGCTCCGCCGGACTAGCGGGCGCCGATACGCAGTATTTT

size: few
V: TRBV5-1
D: NA
J: TRBJ1-1
CDR3: CASSLVAGVEAFF
DNA: TGCGCCAGCAGCTTGGTAGCCGGGGTTGAAGCTTTCTTT

size: many
V: TRBV10-3
D: NA
J: TRBJ2-5
CDR3: CATMSTQSQETQYF
DNA: TGTGCCACCATGAGCACACAGAGCCAAGAGACCCAGTACTTC

size: NA
V: TRBV7-3
D: NA
J: TRBJ2-1
CDR3: CASSSPVGNEQFF
DNA: TGTGCCAGCAGCTCCCCGGTGGGCAATGAGCAGTTCTTC

size: many
V: TRBV18
D: NA
J: TRBJ2-5
CDR3: CASSPGTVYQETQYF
DNA: TGTGCCAGCTCACCAGGGACGGTGTACCAAGAGACCCAGTACTTC

size: many
V: TRBV6-1
D: NA
J: TRBJ2-2
CDR3: CASSSGRTRPGELFF
DNA: TGTGCCAGCAGCTCGGGACGGACCCGTCCCGGGGAGCTGTTTTTT

size: many
V: TRBV20-1
D: TRBD1
J: TRBJ1-1
CDR3: CSAWLGQLNTEAFF
DNA: TGCAGTGCTTGGCTGGGACAGTTGAACACTGAAGCTTTCTTT